This T cell receptor (beta chain) was observed in a study of cytomegalovirus exposure and HLA in healthy donors. A remark on this clone: Other DNA sequences within the sample encode an identical CDR3.

Whereas donors were nominally healthy upon sampling, unrecorded immune exposures were probable. Germline V gene sequence: CDR1 GTSNPN, CDR2 SVGIG (reference sequence). This CDR3 spans 14 amino acids. V lost 4 bases, J lost 5 bases, and 5 bases stayed unmatched. PCR used 60 Vbeta primers and 13 Jbeta primers. TCRdb's copy holds only in-frame clones and misses some; the assay was immunoSEQ multiplex PCR. The data contain tens of thousands of clones, 70% of them seen just once; the ten biggest clones take up more than 7.5%. The TCR was taken from a woman between 50 and 59 years old in good health and CMV-seropositive. The J gene is TRBJ1-6, the V gene TRBV30; 7 bases are shared with TRBD1. The specimen sequenced was PBMCs. CDR3 sequence: CAWNRQGDNSPLHF. CDR3 nucleotide sequence: TGTGCCTGGAATCGACAGGGAGATAATTCACCCCTCCACTTT.